This paragraph covers one TCR beta chain sequence. Its target is unknown. The sample is drawn from a study of T cell responses to AZD1222 COVID-19 vaccine. Germline V gives CDR1 SQVTM, CDR2 ANQGSEA. Trimming shortened V by 4 bases and J by 5 bases, and 18 bases separated the two germline ends. CDR3 length equals 14 residues. General study findings and limits: Spike was spanned by vaccine-associated CD4 TCRs, with dominance at 160-218 and 743-854.

The table came from immunoSEQ multiplex PCR; TCRdb's copy has only in-frame clones and leaves some out. The sample yields over 150,000 clones, over 80% seen once. The chain links TRBV29-1 to TRBJ2-7; D is perhaps TRBD2 (6 bases). The material was peripheral blood, obtained on day 0 of AZD1222 vaccination. The clonotype was recovered from an adult in good health. CDR3 region: CSVAPGARRDEQYF. Here the CDR3 DNA reads TGCAGCGTTGCCCCGGGAGCGCGAAGGGACGAGCAGTACTTC.